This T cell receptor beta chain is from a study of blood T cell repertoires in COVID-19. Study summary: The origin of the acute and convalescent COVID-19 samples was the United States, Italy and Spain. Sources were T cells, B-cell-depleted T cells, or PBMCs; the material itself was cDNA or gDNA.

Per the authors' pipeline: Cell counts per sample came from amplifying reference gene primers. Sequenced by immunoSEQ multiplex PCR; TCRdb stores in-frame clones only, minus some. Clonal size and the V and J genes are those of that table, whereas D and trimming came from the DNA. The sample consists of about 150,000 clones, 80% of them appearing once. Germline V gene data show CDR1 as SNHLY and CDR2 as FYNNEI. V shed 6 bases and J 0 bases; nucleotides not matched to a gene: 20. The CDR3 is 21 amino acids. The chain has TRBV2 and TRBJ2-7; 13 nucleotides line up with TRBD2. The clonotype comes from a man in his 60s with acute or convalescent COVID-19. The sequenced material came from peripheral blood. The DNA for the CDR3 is TGTGCCAGCAGAGACCTAATACCGGGACTAGCGGGACTTACCAGCTCCTACGAGCAGTACTTC. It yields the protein CASRDLIPGLAGLTSSYEQYF.